This entry is about one T cell receptor (beta chain). This clone's antigen is unknown. Within one base of it there is no much larger clone, and no base qualities were kept. This specimen comes from a study of siplizumab effects on memory and regulatory T cells (dated by TCRdb to about 2019). In the study overall: The study examined how the anti-CD2 antibody siplizumab affects alloreactive T-cell subsets in allogeneic mixed lymphocyte reactions built from human PBMCs. General conclusions and limits of the study: Among mappable alloreactive CD4+ clones, the Treg-derived fraction averaged around 69% with siplizumab versus about 25% in control reactions. No functional confirmation was obtained for the suppressive function of proliferating Tregs from siplizumab cultures. For roughly 80-97% of proliferating CD4+ or CD8+ clones, no naive or memory phenotype could be assigned. Siplizumab significantly reduced the cumulative frequency of alloreactive sequences traceable to unstimulated CD4+ memory T cells. Unstimulated naive T cells appeared to be more diverse than memory T cells, and naive cells seemed to make a substantial contribution to the alloresponse. Because sequences at frequencies below about 10^-5 were poorly captured, only a minor fraction of alloreactive clones could be mapped back to unstimulated subsets.

Sorted unstimulated T cells, along with proliferating T cells recovered from mixed lymphocyte reactions, underwent TCRbeta CDR3 sequencing. Fresh whole blood from ten to eleven HLA-typed healthy donors served as the source for isolating PBMCs. The library came from the immunoSEQ multiplex PCR assay. Each sample had 9 x 10^4 or so TCR templates assayed by the deep sequencing platform. Genomic DNA extracted from sorted T cells was the material used for TCRbeta CDR3 sequencing. The published analysis was carried out like this. The R programming language was used for clonal analysis of TCRbeta CDR3 data. Alloreactive CD4+ and CD8+ clones were defined by comparing unstimulated samples with post-reaction CFSE-low samples. Regulatory or non-regulatory origin of alloreactive CD4+ clones was assigned by matching sequences to the sorted unstimulated Treg and non-Treg repertoires. TCRdb stores this immuneACCESS table with in-frame sequences only. Part of the clones is absent; in the studies checked, under half of the shortfall reflects unresolved V genes, and no reason is known for the rest. From that table come the V and J calls and clone size; the DNA was used to work out D and trimming. Within this sample are around 100,000 clones, with about nine tenths of them counted one time only. 0.13% to 0.15% of the sample belongs to the ten largest clones.

From its cysteine to its phenylalanine, the CDR3 spans 13 amino acids. Only the CDR3 part of the read is kept: 39 bases, read in frame from the first base. Via the germline V gene (reference sequence), CDR1 is SEHNR and CDR2 FQNEAQ. Between the V and J ends, shortened by 1 base and 9 bases respectively, the junction contains 10 bases. The receptor was derived from a human donor in good health. Sequencing was performed on CD4+ T cells sorted from blood. The chain is encoded by TRBV7-9 joined to TRBJ1-5; the D segment cannot be called with confidence. Here the CDR3 is given as CASSLDGAGPQHF. The DNA sequence is as follows: TGTGCCAGCAGCTTAGACGGTGCCGGGCCCCAGCATTTT.